This T cell receptor beta chain originates from a study of blood T cell repertoires in COVID-19 (dated by TCRdb to the early 2020s). Regarding the complete study: Samples covering the acute and convalescent phases of COVID-19 were provided by collaborators in the United States, Italy and Spain. The material from the prospective study consisted of cDNA or gDNA derived from T cells, B-cell-depleted T cells, or PBMCs. The dataset comprised deeply sampled blood TCRbeta repertoires from subjects exposed to, actively infected with, or recovered from COVID-19. A freely available public database, intended as a resource for researchers studying the immune response to SARS-CoV-2, is where the repertoires were released. Samples came from the ongoing ImmuneRACE study (first 160 participants) plus 1,254 subjects from 6 global collaborators. Sample metadata almost always included a de-identified subject ID, COVID-19 status, age in years and sex. Where available, HLA class I and class II types were obtained from metadata supplied by the sample provider rather than from assay-based typing.

Trimming costs V 3 bases and J 2 bases, and their ends lie 7 bases apart. CDR1 and CDR2, looked up from the germline V gene (reference sequence), are SGHAT and FQDESV. The CDR3 has 13 amino acids, counting the end cysteine and phenylalanine. The entry retains the CDR3 DNA only, 39 bases that are in frame from base 1. TCRbeta CDR3 regions were amplified from genomic DNA using the immunoSEQ Assay, a bias-controlled multiplex PCR. Per the authors' processing: The number of nucleated cells in each sample was estimated from the amplification of reference gene primers within the assay. To quantify the absolute abundance of each unique TCRbeta CDR3 rearrangement, sequence reads were collapsed and filtered. For each sample, productive Simpson clonality was calculated by taking the square root of Simpson's diversity index across productive rearrangements. TCRdb obtained this table from immuneACCESS and retained in-frame rearrangements with V and J assigned. These tables miss some clones; where compared with another copy, unresolved V genes account for less than half of the shortfall, and the remainder is unexplained. The V and J calls and clone size are taken from that table; D and trimming were inferred from the DNA. This sample has 360,000 or so clones in its table, and 80% to 85% of those were observed once. 5% to 6% of the sample is held by the ten biggest clonotypes.

This clone came up a few times. Its cognate antigen has yet to be identified. Base-call qualities are not available, and no considerably larger clone is one nucleotide away. Enrolling through a virtual design, the prospective study's participants ranged in age from roughly 18 to 100 years and lived across 20 to 25 United States geographic areas. In the prospective study, participants were assigned to cohorts based on the clinical history participants reported in a screening survey and a study questionnaire. Recovered participants in ImmuneRACE Cohort 3 were defined as having two consecutive negative NP/OP PCR tests, clearance from a healthcare professional, or resolution of symptoms. In the prospective study, whole blood, serum and a nasopharyngeal or oropharyngeal swab were collected from each participant by mobile phlebotomists. Prospective study participants could optionally give additional blood draws and questionnaires over an approximately 2-month period. Blood samples from the prospective study were shipped frozen or at room temperature prior to DNA extraction.

Broader findings and caveats from the paper: How much clinical and demographic metadata was included differed by source and by participant, and the metadata was provided uncurated.

The source of this sequence is a woman aged 45-59 years who had recovered from COVID-19. Source material: PBMCs or T cells enriched from blood (not recorded which). The sequence joins TRBV11-1 to TRBJ1-2; the D segment could be TRBD1, given 6 matching bases. The CDR3 has the sequence CASSFRGNYGYTF. At the DNA level, the sequence is TGTGCCAGCAGCTTCAGGGGAAACTATGGCTACACCTTC.